Shown below are 19 T cell receptor beta chains from a single sample sequenced in a study of cytomegalovirus exposure and HLA in healthy donors. Libraries were prepared by immunoSEQ multiplex PCR; TCRdb keeps only in-frame clonotypes and omits some of them. Altogether under 200,000 clones are present, about 90% being singletons, with the ten largest covering approximately 2.9%. Sequencing was carried out using PBMCs. These receptor sequences come from a young woman in good health and CMV-seropositive.

This chain joins TRBV6-5 and TRBJ1-2; possible D gene TRBD1, 5 bases. V was cut by 0 bases and J by 4 bases, with 12 bases left in between. The CDR3 has 15 residues. Per the germline V gene, CDR1 is MNHEY and CDR2 is SVGAGI. CDR3 in amino acids: CASSYSGVQGYGYTF. In nucleotides, the CDR3 is TGTGCCAGCAGTTACTCAGGGGTTCAGGGCTATGGCTACACCTTC.

The gene calls are TRBV7-9 and TRBJ2-7, with D possibly being TRBD1 (6 bases). V lost 5 bases and J lost 0, with 14 bases in between. The germline CDR1 and CDR2 sequences are SEHNR and FQNEAQ (reference sequence). This CDR3 contains 15 residues. The CDR3 spells CASSPGDPSSYEQYF. The DNA for the CDR3 is TGTGCCAGCAGCCCAGGGGACCCGAGCTCCTACGAGCAGTACTTC.

This clone was picked up one time. The chain carries TRBV6-1 and TRBJ2-1; maybe TRBD1 (6 bases). Germline V gene data show CDR1 as MNHNS and CDR2 as SASEGT. This CDR3 contains 15 residues. The ends were cut back, 4 bases at V and 5 bases at J, with 15 bases in the middle. The CDR3 region is CASSALQGRHNEQFF. The CDR3 coding sequence is TGTGCCAGCAGTGCATTACAGGGTAGGCACAATGAGCAGTTCTTC.

J is TRBJ2-7 and V is TRBV7-9, with 8 bases fitting TRBD1. Germline loops: CDR1 SEHNR, CDR2 FQNEAQ (reference sequence). V was pared by 2 bases and J by 6 bases, with 6 bases of the junction left unmatched. CDR3 length: 14 amino acids. CDR3 bases: TGTGCCAGCAGCTTATCGGACAGGGTACGCGAGCAGTACTTC. Its protein is CASSLSDRVREQYF.

This clone has just one count. The chain couples TRBV10-2 to TRBJ2-3, with a tentative D call TRBD1 (6 bases). The CDR3 is made up of 15 amino acids. The germline V gene has CDR1 WSHSY and CDR2 SAAADI. The ends were cut back, 5 bases at V and 3 bases at J, with 15 bases in the middle. CDR3 coding DNA: TGCGCCAGCAGTTCCGCCGGGACATTTACAGATACGCAGTATTTT. This translates into CASSSAGTFTDTQYF.

The CDR3 bases are TGTGCCAGCAGCTTCCGACCGGACAGGTATTATAGCAATCAGCCCCAGCATTTT. Translating gives CASSFRPDRYYSNQPQHF. The V and J genes are TRBV5-4 and TRBJ1-5, with 7 bases fitting TRBD1. This CDR3 region has 18 residues. The germline gives CDR1 SGHNT, CDR2 YYREEE (reference sequence). The V gene end was trimmed by 2 bases and the J gene end by 0 bases; junction bases not matched to a gene: 11.

The V call is TRBV19, the J call TRBJ1-2; a possible D gene is TRBD1 (6 bases). The CDR3 covers 14 residues. Per germline, CDR1 LNHDA and CDR2 SQIVND (reference sequence). V shed 11 bases and J shed 8 bases, with 24 bases lying between them. This chain's CDR3 is CAGKEGQPKGGYTF. CDR3 bases: TGTGCCGGAAAAGAGGGACAACCTAAGGGCGGCTACACCTTC.

The chain combines TRBV18 with TRBJ2-1, with 9 bases fitting TRBD2. After removal of 2 bases from V and 4 bases from J, the junction contained 6 bases not matched to a gene. The CDR3 extends over 16 amino acids. Germline CDR1 and CDR2: KGHSH and LQKENI. CDR3 nucleotide sequence: TGTGCCAGCTCACCAATCCCTAGCGGGATTTACAATGAGCAGTTCTTC. Translated: CASSPIPSGIYNEQFF. Variable domain in full (rest from reference TRBV18 and TRBJ2-1): NAGVMQNPRHLVRRRGQEARLRCSPMKGHSHVYWYRQLPEEGLKFMVYLQKENIIDESGMPKERFSAEFPKEGPSILRIQQVVRGDSAAYFCASSPIPSGIYNEQFFGPGTRLTVL.

In the case of this clone: Being one base from a much bigger clone, this may be a read error. The chain carries TRBV27 and TRBJ2-3; 8 nucleotides agree with TRBD1. Losses at the gene ends were 3 bases for V and 0 bases for J; bases not matched to a gene: 2. The CDR3 totals 15 residues. Germline assignment: CDR1 MNHEY and CDR2 SMNVEV (reference sequence). CDR3 loop: CASSFRTGSTDTQYF. The CDR3 DNA reads TGTGCCAGCAGTTTCCGGACAGGGAGCACAGATACGCAGTATTTT.

This rearrangement joins TRBV6-5 to TRBJ2-1; the D gene is possibly TRBD2 (6 bases). With 6 bases removed from V and 4 bases from J, the gap between germline ends came to 16 bases. CDR1 MNHEY and CDR2 SVGAGI come from the germline V gene. This CDR3 comprises 15 residues. CDR3 in DNA: TGTGCCAGCAGACCGGGACTCGGGGGTTACAATGAGCAGTTCTTC. It specifies CASRPGLGGYNEQFF.

This clone was seen once. The V gene is TRBV11-2, the J gene TRBJ2-7; no definite D call. Germline V gene lookup returns CDR1 SGHAT and CDR2 FQNNGV. This CDR3 is 15 amino acids long. Trimming removed 4 bases at V and 2 bases at J, with 15 bases between. CDR3 loop: CASSSLQATAYEQYF. The DNA for the CDR3 is TGTGCCAGCAGCTCCCTTCAAGCTACGGCCTACGAGCAGTACTTC. Together with reference TRBV11-2 and TRBJ2-7, the CDR3 gives the full variable domain: EAGVAQSPRYKIIEKRQSVAFWCNPISGHATLYWYQQILGQGPKLLIQFQNNGVVDDSQLPKDRFSAERLKGVDSTLKIQPAKLEDSAVYLCASSSLQATAYEQYFGPGTRLTVT.

The rearrangement joins TRBV9 to TRBJ2-3; 7 positions match TRBD2. CDR3 length equals 18 residues. CDR1 is SGDLS and CDR2 is YYNGEE in the germline V gene. V shed 0 bases, J shed 1 base, and the junction held 11 bases outside the gene matches. The CDR3 loop is CASSVGAGVFVGTDTQYF. Here the CDR3 DNA reads TGTGCCAGCAGCGTAGGGGCGGGGGTCTTCGTGGGCACAGATACGCAGTATTTT.

This chain's CDR3 is CASSLLTSGTSYEQYF. The CDR3 nucleotides are TGTGCCAGCAGCTTACTAACTAGCGGGACCTCCTACGAGCAGTACTTC. The chain recombines TRBV13 with TRBJ2-7; TRBD2 matches at 10 bases. The germline gives CDR1 PRHDT, CDR2 FYEKMQ (reference sequence). The J segment lost 0 bases and the V segment lost 2 bases, leaving 4 bases of the junction unmatched. The CDR3 is made up of 16 amino acids.

The J gene is TRBJ1-4, the V gene TRBV7-6; D not certain. The V and J ends lost 1 base and 8 bases respectively, with 11 bases between them. Germline V gene lookup returns CDR1 SGHVS and CDR2 FNYEAQ. CDR3 length equals 14 residues. The DNA for the CDR3 is TGTGCCAGCAGCTTAGAAGGAGGGAAAGAAAAACTGTTTTTT. Its protein is CASSLEGGKEKLFF.

This chain joins TRBV21-1 and TRBJ2-3; the table's TRBD2 call for D was not verified on the DNA. TRBV21-1 is shown as a pseudogene. This CDR3 is built from 13 residues. CDR3 residues: CASICPRTDTQYF. CDR3 coding DNA: TGTGCCAGCATCTGTCCCCGCACAGATACGCAGTATTTT.

The chain is built from TRBV5-5 and TRBJ2-7, with 11 bases identical to TRBD2. The CDR3 totals 16 residues. J lost 0 bases, V lost 3 bases, and 5 bases had no gene match. Germline V CDR1 and CDR2: SGHKS, YYEKEE (reference sequence). The CDR3 loop reads CASSYTSGGLSYEQYF. CDR3 bases: TGTGCCAGCAGCTACACTAGCGGGGGCCTCTCCTACGAGCAGTACTTC.

The chain links TRBV6-1 to TRBJ2-7, with D maybe TRBD1 (6 bases). CDR1 MNHNS and CDR2 SASEGT come from the germline V gene. Between the trimmed V and J ends, which lost 5 bases and 3 bases, there was a span of 17 bases. The CDR3 extends over 15 amino acids. The CDR3 reads CASSNRATLIYEQYF. The CDR3 bases are TGTGCCAGCAGTAACAGGGCCACTCTCATCTACGAGCAGTACTTC.

The genes are TRBV4-2 and TRBJ1-2, with TRBD1 matching over 8 bases. The CDR3 is 17 amino acids. CDR1 and CDR2 (germline): LGHNA, YNFKEQ. V shed 4 bases, J shed 2 bases, and the junction held 12 bases outside the gene matches. CDR3 protein: CASSLSTADRANYGYTF. Written as DNA, the CDR3 is TGTGCCAGCAGCCTCAGCACGGCGGACAGGGCAAACTATGGCTACACCTTC.

The chain carries TRBV6-5 and TRBJ1-1, with D unresolved. Trimming stripped 6 bases from V and 5 bases from J, with 10 bases between. CDR1 MNHEY and CDR2 SVGAGI come from the germline V gene. This CDR3 spans 12 amino acids. The CDR3 DNA sequence: TGTGCCAGCAGATCGACGAGGACTGAAGCTTTCTTT. It translates to CASRSTRTEAFF.